This T cell receptor beta chain was sequenced during a study of cytomegalovirus exposure and HLA in healthy donors. Whole-study results and caveats: A few of the chains that were CMV-associated were confirmed in vitro to be specific for CMV antigens.

Remarks on this clone: Its antigen is currently unknown. The sample carries other DNA sequences with the same CDR3.

The CDR3 spans 13 residues. Germline CDR1 reads SGHDT; CDR2 reads YYEEEE. Trimming removed 0 bases at V and 7 bases at J, with 10 bases between. The PCR was carried out with 60 Vbeta primers and 13 Jbeta primers. TCRdb's copy holds only in-frame clones and misses some; the assay was immunoSEQ multiplex PCR. The sample gives a few hundred thousand clones, about nine tenths of which show up once; 1.7% is in the top ten. The V and J genes are TRBV5-6 and TRBJ1-2; D gene unclear. This receptor was taken from a girl aged 2-10 years in good health and CMV-seronegative. The sequencing sample was made of PBMCs. CDR3 amino acids: CASSLAGKGGYTF. The DNA for the CDR3 is TGTGCCAGCAGCTTGGCGGGGAAGGGTGGCTACACCTTC.